The rows below give T cell receptor beta chains drawn from one sample of a study of T-cell memory formation after mild COVID-19. TCRdb redid the calling of the 5' RACE reads with MiXCR, one entry per CDR3 protein. The sample has some 86,000 distinct CDR3 sequences; roughly 23% are singletons. The sequenced material came from PBMCs or a T cell subset sorted from them (not recorded which). These receptors all stem from a man aged 18 to 35 who had mild COVID-19 (a few samples of this study predate the infection). Cell type and time point are not known. Both conserved end residues are part of each CDR3. A D gene is named only where the DNA matches it firmly. Size is stated for part of the rows, as once, few or many counts, or as a class when the clone is expanded.

d_call	j_call	v_call	clone_size	cdr3_nt	cdr3_aa
NA	TRBJ1-1	TRBV6-2/TRBV6-3	few	TGTGCCAGCAGCACGCCGGGGGGCTTCACTGAAGCTTTCTTT	CASSTPGGFTEAFF
NA	TRBJ2-7	TRBV20-1	NA	TGCAGTGCCCCTGACAGGTCGCAAACGTCCTACGAGCAGTACTTC	CSAPDRSQTSYEQYF
NA	TRBJ2-7	TRBV15	few	TGTGCCACCAGCGGGGGGAAGACTAGATCCTTCTACGAGCAGTACTTC	CATSGGKTRSFYEQYF
NA	TRBJ2-7	TRBV19	NA	TGTGCCAGTAGTCCAGGGGCCAAGGGTTGGCACGAGCAGTACTTC	CASSPGAKGWHEQYF
NA	TRBJ2-3	TRBV20-1	NA	TGCAGTGCTAGAGACGAGGCGGGGCGCAAAGATACGCAGTATTTT	CSARDEAGRKDTQYF
TRBD1	TRBJ1-4	TRBV7-8	once	TGTGCCAGCAGCTTACCTCGGACAGGGGGCGCGATCGCCGAGAATGAAAAACTGTTTTTT	CASSLPRTGGAIAENEKLFF
NA	TRBJ1-4	TRBV3-1	few	TGTGCCAGCAGCTCCCAGGGGCTTGATGAAAAACTGTTTTTT	CASSSQGLDEKLFF
NA	TRBJ1-1	TRBV4-1	NA	TGCGCCAGCAGCCCCCTAGGGGGAGGGAAGAACACTGAAGCTTTCTTT	CASSPLGGGKNTEAFF
NA	TRBJ1-1	TRBV12-3/TRBV12-4	few	TGTGCCAGCAGTGATACCAGGTCGGAAGCTTTCTTT	CASSDTRSEAFF
NA	TRBJ2-2	TRBV11-2	few	TGTGCCAGCAGTTCCCCGGCTACGGCCACCGGGGAGCTGTTTTTT	CASSSPATATGELFF
TRBD1	TRBJ1-2	TRBV5-8	NA	TGTGCCAGCAGCCACTTGACAGGGGGCGCCAACTATGGCTACACCTTC	CASSHLTGGANYGYTF
NA	TRBJ1-5	TRBV7-2	NA	TGTGCCAGCAGCCTACACGGAAATGACAATCAGCCCCAGCATTTT	CASSLHGNDNQPQHF
TRBD2	TRBJ2-1	TRBV5-1	NA	TGCGCCAGCAGCTTCGGGGCTAGCGGGAACAATGAGCAGTTCTTC	CASSFGASGNNEQFF
NA	TRBJ2-5	TRBV14	NA	TGTGCCAGCAGCCCTGACTTGGGAGCGGTAGAGACCCAGTACTTC	CASSPDLGAVETQYF
NA	TRBJ2-7	TRBV29-1	NA	TGCAGCGTTGGGGATACATCCTACGAGCAGTACTTC	CSVGDTSYEQYF
NA	TRBJ2-5	TRBV12-3/TRBV12-4	many	TGTGCCAGCAGTTTTCGGGGGGCGAGGGAGACCCAGTACTTC	CASSFRGARETQYF
NA	TRBJ1-5	TRBV20-1	NA	TGCAGTGCTCTACCTAGGGGTTTGGGCAATCAGCCCCAGCATTTT	CSALPRGLGNQPQHF